This T cell receptor beta chain comes out of a study of T cell repertoires in cytomegalovirus infection. Background on the study: Selection of CMV epitopes for the study included recently identified HLA-C-restricted and well-studied HLA-B-restricted ones. A matching HLA type, together with CMV infection, was signaled by public TCR beta signatures.

This clonotype has just a few counts. Its cognate antigen is unknown. Study-level points and caveats: Dominating the ex vivo response were HLA-C-restricted CMV-specific TCR beta clonotypes.

V trimming: 6 bases; J trimming: 2 bases; junction bases outside the gene matches: 11. The CDR3 length is 16 residues. MiXCR, run by TCRdb on the reads, gives a single entry per CDR3 protein. The data hold approximately 150,000 distinct CDR3 sequences, with 20% to 25% observed a single time. The input for sequencing was CD8+ T cells from cultured PBMCs, taken from culture after CMV antigen stimulation. The gene calls are TRBV12-3 or TRBV12-4 and TRBJ1-1; 8 bases line up with TRBD1. The receptor comes from a human donor in good health (CMV status not recorded). Some clones in this sample may be carry-over from other donors' samples. Here the CDR3 reads CASSSDPDRGNTEAFF. The CDR3 nucleotides read TGTGCCAGCAGCTCCGACCCCGACAGGGGAAACACTGAAGCTTTCTTT.